The 16 T cell receptor beta chains below come from one sample, sequenced in a study of shared clonotypes between healthy human individuals. Libraries were prepared by immunoSEQ multiplex PCR; TCRdb keeps only in-frame clonotypes and omits some of them. This table has a few million clones, around 94% appearing once. Specimen: naive CD4+ T cells sorted from blood. Subset specified: CD45RA+ positively selected. The receptors here all came from a man between 18 and 29 years old in good health.

This rearrangement joins TRBV7-2 to TRBJ1-3; no definite D call. In germline, CDR1 is SGHTA, CDR2 FQGNSA. This CDR3 region has 16 residues. The V and J ends lost 3 bases and 0 bases respectively, with 12 bases between them. CDR3 residues: CASSFRHLSSGNTIYF. CDR3 coding DNA: TGTGCCAGCAGCTTCCGACACTTAAGCTCTGGAAACACCATATATTTT.

This clone occurred a few times. The chain combines TRBV29-1 with TRBJ1-1; D call uncertain. Germline assignment: CDR1 SQVTM and CDR2 ANQGSEA. V lost 3 bases and J 0 bases, leaving 8 bases between the germline ends. The CDR3 sequence is 13 residues long. CDR3 DNA sequence: TGCAGCGTTGACGAAGTCTTGAACACTGAAGCTTTCTTT. As protein: CSVDEVLNTEAFF. Based on the CDR3 plus reference TRBV29-1 and TRBJ1-1, the full variable domain is SAVISQKPSRDICQRGTSLTIQCQVDSQVTMMFWYRQQPGQSLTLIATANQGSEATYESGFVIDKFPISRPNLTFSTLTVSNMSPEDSSIYLCSVDEVLNTEAFFGQGTRLTVV.

To note about this clone: Other DNA sequences in this specimen translate into the identical CDR3. The rearrangement links TRBV5-1 to TRBJ1-4; D call uncertain. The V gene's germline CDR1 is SGHRS and CDR2 YFSETQ. This CDR3 comprises 14 residues. Trimming shortened V by 2 bases and J by 5 bases, and 10 bases separated the two germline ends. CDR3 in DNA: TGCGCCAGCAGCTTAGAAGGAGTCAATGAAAAACTGTTTTTT. Its protein is CASSLEGVNEKLFF.

V gene TRBV14 combines with J gene TRBJ2-1; no clear D gene. This CDR3 spans 15 amino acids. The germline V gene has CDR1 SGHDN and CDR2 FVKESK. Trimming removed 8 bases at V and 0 bases at J, with 14 bases between. Written as DNA, the CDR3 is TGTGCCAGCGGGCCAAATCGGGTCTCCTACAATGAGCAGTTCTTC. This sequence encodes CASGPNRVSYNEQFF.

The chain recombines TRBV10-2 with TRBJ1-5, with D possibly matching TRBD1 (5 bases). The CDR3 runs to 15 residues. The V and J ends lost 6 bases and 7 bases respectively, with 19 bases between them. Germline V gives CDR1 WSHSY, CDR2 SAAADI. The CDR3 loop reads CASSPDRRGGQPQHF. The CDR3 DNA follows: TGCGCCAGCAGCCCGGATAGGAGGGGTGGGCAGCCCCAGCATTTT.

The V call is TRBV30, the J call TRBJ2-3, with D possibly being TRBD2 (5 bases). V shed 6 bases and J shed 1 base, with 11 bases lying between them. This CDR3 is 13 amino acids long. The germline CDR1 and CDR2 sequences are GTSNPN and SVGIG (reference sequence). The CDR3 DNA is TGTGCCTGCAGTAAAGCGGGCACAGATACGCAGTATTTT. It specifies CACSKAGTDTQYF. The full variable domain, in which reference TRBV30 and TRBJ2-3 provide the parts outside the CDR3, is SQTIHQWPATLVQPVGSPLSLECTVEGTSNPNLYWYRQAAGRGLQLLFYSVGIGQISSEVPQNLSASRPQDRQFILSSKKLLLSDSGFYLCACSKAGTDTQYFGPGTRLTVL.

V usage is TRBV9 and J usage is TRBJ2-2; 9 nucleotides line up with TRBD1. CDR1 and CDR2 (germline): SGDLS, YYNGEE. V gave up 4 bases and J gave up 0 bases; unmatched junction bases: 1. This CDR3 comprises 15 residues. The chain's CDR3 is CASSRTGANTGELFF. The DNA of the CDR3 is TGTGCCAGCAGCAGGACAGGGGCGAACACCGGGGAGCTGTTTTTT.

The rearrangement links TRBV7-2 to TRBJ1-2; TRBD1 matches at 10 bases. The CDR3 covers 16 residues. V shed 4 bases and J 7 bases; nucleotides not matched to a gene: 12. In germline, CDR1 is SGHTA, CDR2 FQGNSA. The CDR3 sequence: CASSSSTTGGVSGYTF. For the CDR3, the DNA is TGTGCCAGCAGCTCCTCAACGACAGGGGGCGTCTCTGGCTACACCTTC.

The J gene is TRBJ2-1, the V gene TRBV2, with 10 bases matching TRBD2. The CDR3 sequence is 14 residues long. J was trimmed by 6 bases and V by 8 bases; bases with no gene match: 7. Germline V gives CDR1 SNHLY, CDR2 FYNNEI. CDR3 sequence reads: CASRPSGGFNEQFF. Written as DNA, the CDR3 is TGTGCCAGCCGCCCTAGCGGGGGTTTCAATGAGCAGTTCTTC.

The gene calls are TRBV21-1 and TRBJ1-5; whether TRBD1, the table's D call, matches the DNA was not checked. TRBV21-1 is described as a pseudogene. This CDR3 has 18 residues. This chain's CDR3 is CASSVLKETGGSNQPQHF. The CDR3 bases are TGTGCCAGCAGCGTCCTTAAAGAGACAGGGGGGAGCAATCAGCCCCAGCATTTT.

The rearrangement uses TRBV15 and TRBJ2-5; D not certain. The CDR3 runs to 16 residues. Trimming cost V 3 bases and J 1 base, with 15 bases left between them. CDR1 is LNHNV, CDR2 YYDKDF, per germline (reference sequence). The CDR3, as DNA: TGTGCCACCAGCAGTTTTGCTTTTGGTATCCAAGAGACCCAGTACTTC. Translated: CATSSFAFGIQETQYF.

This sequence joins TRBV19 and TRBJ2-2; no firm D call. This CDR3 region has 15 residues. Trimming pared 4 bases from V and 0 bases from J, leaving 9 bases between. Germline CDR1 and CDR2: LNHDA and SQIVND (reference sequence). The CDR3 DNA is TGTGCCAGTAGTACTGGGTTACCGAACACCGGGGAGCTGTTTTTT. As protein: CASSTGLPNTGELFF. The full variable domain, completed using reference TRBV19 and TRBJ2-2, is DGGITQSPKYLFRKEGQNVTLSCEQNLNHDAMYWYRQDPGQGLRLIYYSQIVNDFQKGDIAEGYSVSREKKESFPLTVTSAQKNPTAFYLCASSTGLPNTGELFFGEGSRLTVL.

V gene TRBV7-2 combines with J gene TRBJ2-5; the match to TRBD2 covers 7 bases. The CDR3 runs to 18 residues. Germline lookup yields CDR1 SGHTA and CDR2 FQGNSA. Unmatched junction bases numbered 15, after V lost 4 bases and J lost 1 base. The CDR3, as DNA: TGTGCCAGCAGCTGGTCTAAGCGGGGTCGTTTCACCCAAGAGACCCAGTACTTC. Residues: CASSWSKRGRFTQETQYF.

The chain couples TRBV7-2 to TRBJ2-2; 7 bases fit TRBD2. Germline assignment: CDR1 SGHTA and CDR2 FQGNSA. This CDR3 has 15 residues. Trimming cost V 4 bases and J 0 bases; bases outside gene matches: 2. For the CDR3, the DNA is TGTGCCAGCAGCTCGACTAGCCCGAACACCGGGGAGCTGTTTTTT. This translates into CASSSTSPNTGELFF.

This clone has a handful of counts. V is TRBV7-9 and J is TRBJ2-5, with D possibly being TRBD1 (6 bases). Germline V gene sequence: CDR1 SEHNR, CDR2 FQNEAQ (reference sequence). The V end lost 2 bases, the J end lost 2 bases, and 9 bases lay between the germline ends. There are 14 residues in the CDR3. CDR3 amino acids: CASSLRQGQETQYF. CDR3 DNA: TGTGCCAGCAGCTTACGTCAGGGGCAAGAGACCCAGTACTTC.

A remark on this clone: Other DNA variants within this sample encode the same CDR3. The V gene is TRBV5-1, the J gene TRBJ2-7; D gene unclear. V shed 0 bases and J shed 0 bases, with 7 bases lying between them. CDR3 length: 14 residues. Germline CDR1 reads SGHRS; CDR2 reads YFSETQ. This CDR3 reads CASSLEAGSYEQYF. The CDR3 DNA is TGCGCCAGCAGCTTGGAGGCTGGCTCCTACGAGCAGTACTTC.